This T cell receptor beta chain derives from a study of regulatory T cells in long-lasting Graves disease. Investigators prepared the TCR beta libraries by applying iRepertoire HTBI primers and Arm-PCR of CDR3 regions. TCRdb processed the multiplex PCR reads anew with MiXCR; each CDR3 protein has one entry. The sample shows 360,000 or so distinct CDR3 sequences, roughly 23% of them seen only once. Germline lookup yields CDR1 SGHTA and CDR2 FQGNSA. The ends lost 5 bases at V and 5 bases at J; junction bases unmatched: 8. The CDR3 sequence is 15 residues long. Sample time point: persistent/refractory GD, antithyroid drugs over 5 years with positive TRAb. The authors made the TCR library using RNA they extracted from PBMCs.

Material: peripheral blood mononuclear cells (PBMCs), obtained when the disease was refractory, from a patient treated with antithyroid drugs. This chain links TRBV7-2 with TRBJ2-1; 8 bases align to TRBD1. This receptor was identified in a woman aged 35 to 49 with Graves disease. The CDR3 DNA is TGTGCCAGCAGCCACGACAGGGGCGAAGACAATGAGCAGTTCTTC. It specifies CASSHDRGEDNEQFF.